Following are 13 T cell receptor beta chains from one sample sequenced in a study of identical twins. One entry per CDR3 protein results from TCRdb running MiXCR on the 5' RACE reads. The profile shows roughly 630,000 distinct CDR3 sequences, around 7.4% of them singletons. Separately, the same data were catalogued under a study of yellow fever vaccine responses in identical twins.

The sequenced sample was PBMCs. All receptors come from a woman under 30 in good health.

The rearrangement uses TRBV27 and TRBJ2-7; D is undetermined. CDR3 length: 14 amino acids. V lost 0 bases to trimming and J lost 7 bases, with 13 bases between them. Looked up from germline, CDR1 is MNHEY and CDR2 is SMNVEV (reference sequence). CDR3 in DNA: TGTGCCAGCAGTTTATCGGGGAACCCGAGGGAGCAGTACTTC. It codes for CASSLSGNPREQYF.

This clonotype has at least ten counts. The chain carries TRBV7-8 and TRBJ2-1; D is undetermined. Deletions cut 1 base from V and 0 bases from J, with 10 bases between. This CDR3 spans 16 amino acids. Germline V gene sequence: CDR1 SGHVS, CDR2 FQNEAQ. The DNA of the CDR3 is TGTGCCAGCAGCTTAGGGACGTCGTCCTCCTACAATGAGCAGTTCTTC. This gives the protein CASSLGTSSSYNEQFF.

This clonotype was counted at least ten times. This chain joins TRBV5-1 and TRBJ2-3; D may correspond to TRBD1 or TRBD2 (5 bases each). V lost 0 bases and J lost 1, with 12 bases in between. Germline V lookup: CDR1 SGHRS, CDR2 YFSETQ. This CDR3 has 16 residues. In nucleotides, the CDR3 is TGCGCCAGCAGCTTGGAAACCCAGGGAGGCACAGATACGCAGTATTTT. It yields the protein CASSLETQGGTDTQYF.

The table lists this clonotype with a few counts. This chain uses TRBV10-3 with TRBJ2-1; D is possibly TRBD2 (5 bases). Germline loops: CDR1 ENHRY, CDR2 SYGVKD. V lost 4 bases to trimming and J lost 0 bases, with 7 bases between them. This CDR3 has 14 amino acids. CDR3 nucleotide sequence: TGTGCCATCAGTGGAGGAGGCTCCTACAATGAGCAGTTCTTC. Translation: CAISGGGSYNEQFF.

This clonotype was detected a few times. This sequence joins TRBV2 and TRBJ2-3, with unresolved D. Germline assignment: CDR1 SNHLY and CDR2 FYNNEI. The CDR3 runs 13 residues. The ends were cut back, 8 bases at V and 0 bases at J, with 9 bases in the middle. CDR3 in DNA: TGTGCCAGCGCGCGCACTAGCACAGATACGCAGTATTTT. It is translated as CASARTSTDTQYF.

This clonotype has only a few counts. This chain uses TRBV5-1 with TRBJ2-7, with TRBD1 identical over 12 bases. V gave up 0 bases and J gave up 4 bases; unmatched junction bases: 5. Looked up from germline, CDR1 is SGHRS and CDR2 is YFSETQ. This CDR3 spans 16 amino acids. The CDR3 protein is CASSLAPGQGAYEQYF. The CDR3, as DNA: TGCGCCAGCAGCTTGGCGCCGGGACAGGGGGCATACGAGCAGTACTTC.

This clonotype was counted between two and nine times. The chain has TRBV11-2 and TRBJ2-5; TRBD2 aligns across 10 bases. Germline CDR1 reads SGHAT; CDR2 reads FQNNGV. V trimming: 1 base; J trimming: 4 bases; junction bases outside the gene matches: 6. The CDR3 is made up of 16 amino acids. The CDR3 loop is CASSLVPSGGGETQYF. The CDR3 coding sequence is TGTGCCAGCAGCTTAGTTCCTAGCGGGGGCGGAGAGACCCAGTACTTC.

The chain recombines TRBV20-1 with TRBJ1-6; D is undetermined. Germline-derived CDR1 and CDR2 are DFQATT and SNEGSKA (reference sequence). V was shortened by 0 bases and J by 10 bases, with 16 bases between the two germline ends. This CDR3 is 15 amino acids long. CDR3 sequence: CSARETPVGQSPLHF. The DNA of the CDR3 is TGCAGTGCTAGAGAGACACCGGTCGGGCAATCACCCCTCCACTTT.

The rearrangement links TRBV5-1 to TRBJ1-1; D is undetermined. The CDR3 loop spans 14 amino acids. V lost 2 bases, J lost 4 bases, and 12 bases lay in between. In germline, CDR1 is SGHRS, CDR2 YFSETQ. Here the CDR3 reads CASSFEVSSTEAFF. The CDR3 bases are TGCGCCAGCAGCTTTGAGGTTTCTAGCACTGAAGCTTTCTTT.

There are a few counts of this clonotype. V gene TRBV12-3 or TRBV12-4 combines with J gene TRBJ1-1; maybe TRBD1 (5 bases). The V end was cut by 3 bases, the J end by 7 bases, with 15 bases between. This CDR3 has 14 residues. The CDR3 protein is CASSFATVSGEAFF. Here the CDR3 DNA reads TGTGCCAGCAGTTTCGCGACAGTCTCGGGTGAAGCTTTCTTT.

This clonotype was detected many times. DNA of the CDR3: TGTGCCAGCAGCCAAGATTCCGGGGGCTCCTACAATGAGCAGTTCTTC. Translation: CASSQDSGGSYNEQFF. The chain employs TRBV4-2 and TRBJ2-1; a weak D match, TRBD2 (6 bases). Trimming shortened V by 0 bases and J by 0 bases, and 9 bases separated the two germline ends. Germline loops: CDR1 LGHNA, CDR2 YNFKEQ. CDR3 length: 16 residues.

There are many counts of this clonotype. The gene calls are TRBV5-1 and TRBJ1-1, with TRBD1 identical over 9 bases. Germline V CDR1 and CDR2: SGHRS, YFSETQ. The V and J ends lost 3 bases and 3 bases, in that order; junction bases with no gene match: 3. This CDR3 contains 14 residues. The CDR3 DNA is TGCGCCAGCAGCTCCGGACAGGGGTACACTGAAGCTTTCTTT. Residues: CASSSGQGYTEAFF.

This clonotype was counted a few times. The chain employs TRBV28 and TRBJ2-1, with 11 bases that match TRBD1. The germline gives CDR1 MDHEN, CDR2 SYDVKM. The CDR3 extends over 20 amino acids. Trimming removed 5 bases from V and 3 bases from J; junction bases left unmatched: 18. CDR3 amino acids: CASSIIGQGADGRIYNEQFF. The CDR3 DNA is TGTGCCAGCAGTATCATTGGACAGGGGGCCGACGGGAGGATCTACAATGAGCAGTTCTTC.